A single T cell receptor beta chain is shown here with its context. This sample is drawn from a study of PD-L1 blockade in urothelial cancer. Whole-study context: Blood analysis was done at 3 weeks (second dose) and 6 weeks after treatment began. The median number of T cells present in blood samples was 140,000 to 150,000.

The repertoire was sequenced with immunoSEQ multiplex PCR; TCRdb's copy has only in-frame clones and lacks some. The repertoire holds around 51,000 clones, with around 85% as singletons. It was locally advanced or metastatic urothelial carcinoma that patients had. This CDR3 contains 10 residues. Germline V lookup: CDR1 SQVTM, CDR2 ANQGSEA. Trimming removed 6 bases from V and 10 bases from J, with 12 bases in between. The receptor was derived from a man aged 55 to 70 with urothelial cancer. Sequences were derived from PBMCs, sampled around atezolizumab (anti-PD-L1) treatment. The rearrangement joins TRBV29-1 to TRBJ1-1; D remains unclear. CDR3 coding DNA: TGCAGCGTCTTCGGGGTCGGAGCTTTCTTT. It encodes CSVFGVGAFF.